Listed below are T cell receptor beta chains from one sample, sequenced in a study of CD8 T cells in Susac syndrome. MiXCR, applied by TCRdb to the immunoSEQ multiplex PCR reads, yields one record per CDR3 protein. The data contain more than 120,000 distinct CDR3 sequences, approximately 93% of them singletons. Source material: CD4+ T cells from PBMCs. These receptors were taken from a human donor in good health. The CDR3 runs from the conserved cysteine through the conserved F or W. The D gene is left open where the match is weak. Clone size is shown for a subset of rows, as once, few, many or a class of expanded clone.

TRBV24-1	-	15	TRBD1	TRBJ2-5	CATSDMTGNEETQYF	TGTGCCACCAGTGATATGACAGGGAATGAAGAGACCCAGTACTTC
TRBV10-3	few	13	TRBD1	TRBJ2-7	CATKGQGYYEQYF	TGTGCCACGAAGGGACAGGGGTATTACGAGCAGTACTTC
TRBV3-1	-	13	-	TRBJ2-7	CASSPPGRYEQYF	TGTGCCAGCAGCCCCCCGGGGAGATACGAGCAGTACTTC
TRBV18	once	14	TRBD1	TRBJ1-2	CASSPGQATYGYTF	TGTGCCAGCTCACCGGGACAGGCAACTTATGGCTACACCTTC
TRBV4-1	-	16	TRBD2	TRBJ2-5	CASSQGSSGSWETQYF	TGCGCCAGCAGCCAAGGGTCTAGCGGGAGCTGGGAGACCCAGTACTTC
TRBV20-1	-	15	-	TRBJ1-5	CSAEVGSGSNQPQHF	TGCAGTGCTGAGGTCGGGTCTGGTAGCAATCAGCCCCAGCATTTT
TRBV6-5	-	12	TRBD1	TRBJ2-3	CASIDRADTQYF	TGTGCCAGCATCGACAGGGCTGATACGCAGTATTTT
TRBV12-3/TRBV12-4	once	16	-	TRBJ2-5	CASSFDPGTSGRTQYF	TGTGCCAGCAGTTTCGACCCCGGGACCTCGGGACGGACCCAGTACTTC
TRBV25-1	-	15	TRBD1	TRBJ2-5	CASSEGTGSQETQYF	TGTGCCAGCAGTGAAGGGACAGGGAGTCAAGAGACCCAGTACTTC
TRBV5-6	-	14	-	TRBJ1-2	CASSLLGEYYGYTF	TGTGCCAGCAGCTTGCTAGGGGAGTACTATGGCTACACCTTC
TRBV29-1	-	13	TRBD1	TRBJ2-5	CSVTGVIRETQYF	TGCAGCGTCACAGGGGTAATACGAGAGACCCAGTACTTC
TRBV2	-	19	TRBD1	TRBJ1-5	CASSEARPYRQGGNQPQHF	TGTGCCAGCAGTGAAGCCCGCCCATATCGACAGGGAGGCAATCAGCCCCAGCATTTT
TRBV4-1	-	15	-	TRBJ2-4	CASSHLPLAKNIQYF	TGCGCCAGCAGCCATCTCCCTCTAGCCAAAAACATTCAGTACTTC
TRBV29-1	-	13	-	TRBJ2-5	CSVTHRPGETQYF	TGCAGCGTCACTCACAGGCCCGGGGAGACCCAGTACTTC
TRBV7-2	once	16	-	TRBJ2-6	CASSLYKLSGANVLTF	TGTGCCAGCAGCTTATACAAACTCTCTGGGGCCAACGTCCTGACTTTC
TRBV30	-	11	TRBD2	TRBJ2-7	CAWSGAGGQYF	TGTGCCTGGAGTGGAGCGGGAGGGCAGTACTTC
TRBV30	-	14	-	TRBJ1-5	CAWSSRGRDQPQHF	TGTGCCTGGAGTAGCAGGGGAAGGGATCAGCCCCAGCATTTT
TRBV3-1	-	14	-	TRBJ2-3	CASSQARSRDTQYF	TGTGCCAGCAGCCAAGCCCGATCCCGGGATACGCAGTATTTT
TRBV2	-	14	-	TRBJ2-2	CASKGRVNTGELFF	TGTGCCAGCAAGGGCAGGGTGAACACCGGGGAGCTGTTTTTT
TRBV15	few	12	-	TRBJ1-5	CATSRVNQPQHF	TGTGCCACCAGCAGAGTTAATCAGCCCCAGCATTTT
TRBV7-2	-	13	-	TRBJ2-7	CASSQNWGGEQYF	TGTGCCAGCAGCCAGAACTGGGGTGGCGAGCAGTACTTC
TRBV2	-	15	-	TRBJ2-7	CASSALSTSSYEQYF	TGTGCCAGCAGTGCTTTATCGACGAGCTCCTACGAGCAGTACTTC
TRBV9	-	14	TRBD2	TRBJ2-7	CASSVDAGVSEQYF	TGTGCCAGCAGCGTAGACGCGGGAGTCAGTGAGCAGTACTTC
TRBV19	-	13	-	TRBJ2-7	CASSIPDGDEQYF	TGTGCCAGTAGTATCCCCGACGGGGACGAGCAGTACTTC
TRBV27	-	13	-	TRBJ1-1	CASILGPGAEAFF	TGTGCCAGCATTCTCGGACCGGGGGCTGAAGCTTTCTTT